This TCR beta chain was found in a study of blood T cell repertoires in COVID-19. Across the whole study: Samples taken during acute and convalescent COVID-19 were collected in the United States, Italy and Spain.

Source study methods: The authors estimated nucleated cell counts from reference gene primer amplification. Here immunoSEQ multiplex PCR was the method, and the copy in TCRdb shows in-frame clones only, minus some. The D gene and trimming were derived from the DNA, and the V and J assignments and clone size from that table. The sample has over 200,000 clones, roughly 87% seen once; the top ten hold 1.9%. Trimming took 5 bases from V and 5 from J; bases not matched to a gene: 11. This CDR3 has 15 amino acids. The germline V gene encodes CDR1 MDHEN and CDR2 SYDVKM. This clone was observed a handful of times.

The chain uses TRBV28 and TRBJ1-2, with TRBD1 matching 7 bases. The sample comprised peripheral blood. The receptor comes from a man between 40 and 49 years old with active or convalescent COVID-19. The CDR3 nucleotides are TGTGCCAGCAGTCCGACAGGGCAAGAGGGATATGGCTACACCTTC. Protein sequence: CASSPTGQEGYGYTF.